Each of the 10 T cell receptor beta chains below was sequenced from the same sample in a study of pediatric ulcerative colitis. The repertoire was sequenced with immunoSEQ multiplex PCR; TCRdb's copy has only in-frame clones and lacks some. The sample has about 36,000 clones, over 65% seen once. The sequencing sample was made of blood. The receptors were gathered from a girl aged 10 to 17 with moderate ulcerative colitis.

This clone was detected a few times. CDR3 amino acids: CASSPSGTPGGSPLHF. CDR3 DNA sequence: TGTGCCAGCAGTCCCTCCGGGACTCCCGGCGGCTCACCCCTCCACTTT. V is TRBV27 and J is TRBJ1-6; D possibly corresponds to TRBD1 (5 bases). Germline CDR1 MNHEY, CDR2 SMNVEV (reference sequence). The CDR3 runs to 16 residues. The ends were cut back, 5 bases at V and 10 bases at J, with 21 bases in the middle.

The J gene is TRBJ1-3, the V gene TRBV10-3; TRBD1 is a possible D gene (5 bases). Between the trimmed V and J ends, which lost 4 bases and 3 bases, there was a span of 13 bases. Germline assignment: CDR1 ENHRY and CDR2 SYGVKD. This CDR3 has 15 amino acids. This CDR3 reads CAISGQSQGGNTIYF. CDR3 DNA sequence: TGTGCCATCAGTGGTCAGTCCCAGGGTGGAAACACCATATATTTT.

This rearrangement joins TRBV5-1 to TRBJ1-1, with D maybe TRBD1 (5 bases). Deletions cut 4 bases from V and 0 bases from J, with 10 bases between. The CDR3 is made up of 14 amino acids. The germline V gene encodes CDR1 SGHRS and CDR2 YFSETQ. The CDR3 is CASSDQGLNTEAFF. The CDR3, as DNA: TGCGCCAGCAGCGATCAGGGATTGAACACTGAAGCTTTCTTT.

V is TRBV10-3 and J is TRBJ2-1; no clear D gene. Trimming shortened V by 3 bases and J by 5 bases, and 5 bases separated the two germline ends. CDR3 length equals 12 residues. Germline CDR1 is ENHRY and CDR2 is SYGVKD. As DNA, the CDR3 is TGTGCCATCAGTGAAAACAACAATGAGCAGTTCTTC. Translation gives CAISENNNEQFF.

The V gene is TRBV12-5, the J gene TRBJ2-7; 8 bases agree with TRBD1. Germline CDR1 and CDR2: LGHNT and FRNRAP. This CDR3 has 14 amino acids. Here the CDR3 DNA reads TGTGCCACGTGGGGAACGGAGACAGGGGACGAGCAGTACTTC. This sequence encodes CATWGTETGDEQYF.

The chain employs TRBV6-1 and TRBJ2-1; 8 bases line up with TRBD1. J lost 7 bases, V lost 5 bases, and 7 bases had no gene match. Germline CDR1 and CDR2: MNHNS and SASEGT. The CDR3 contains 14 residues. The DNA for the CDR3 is TGTGCCAGCAGTTTGTGGACAGGGCCAAATGAGCAGTTCTTC. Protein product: CASSLWTGPNEQFF.

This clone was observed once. CDR3 nucleotides: TGTGCCAGCAGTACCAGGGGGTCGTATGGCTACACCTTC. Amino acid sequence: CASSTRGSYGYTF. This sequence joins TRBV6-5 and TRBJ1-2; 7 bases align to TRBD1. CDR3 size: 13 residues. Germline CDR1 and CDR2: MNHEY and SVGAGI. With V trimmed by 5 bases and J by 5 bases, 5 bases remained unmatched.

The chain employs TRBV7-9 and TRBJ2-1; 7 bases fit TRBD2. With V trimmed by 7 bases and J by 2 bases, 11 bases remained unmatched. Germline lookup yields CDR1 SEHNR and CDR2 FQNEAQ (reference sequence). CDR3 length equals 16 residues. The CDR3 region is CASNNPSGYPYNEQFF. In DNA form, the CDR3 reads TGTGCCAGCAATAATCCTAGCGGATACCCCTACAATGAGCAGTTCTTC.

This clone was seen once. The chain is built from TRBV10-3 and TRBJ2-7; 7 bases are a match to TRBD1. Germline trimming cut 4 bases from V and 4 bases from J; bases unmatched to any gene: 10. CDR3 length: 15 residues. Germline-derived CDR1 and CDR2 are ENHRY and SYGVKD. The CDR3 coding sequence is TGTGCCATCAGTGTCGAGGGGGCCCTCCCTTACGAGCAGTACTTC. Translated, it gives CAISVEGALPYEQYF.

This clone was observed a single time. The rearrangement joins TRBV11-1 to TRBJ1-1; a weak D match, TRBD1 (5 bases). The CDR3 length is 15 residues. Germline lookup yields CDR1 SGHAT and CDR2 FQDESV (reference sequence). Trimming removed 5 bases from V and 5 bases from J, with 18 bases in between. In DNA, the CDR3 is TGTGCCAGCAGCCCAAGACGGGGGTGGAGTACTGAAGCTTTCTTT. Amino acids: CASSPRRGWSTEAFF.